This TCR beta chain is from a study of early T cells in non-severe SARS-CoV-2 infection (dated by TCRdb to 2020 to 2022). Notes on the research overall: Bulk RNA from unsorted whole blood was used for TCR sequencing, so alpha and beta chains could not be paired. Study-level results and caveats: Matching against VDJdb was skewed toward anti-spike CD8 responses, likely underestimated virus-specific expansions, and missed private and CD4 specificities.

This clonotype has a handful of counts. Its cognate antigen has yet to be identified. Base qualities were left out, and no much larger clone turns up one base away. From the germline V gene, CDR1 is SNHLY and CDR2 is FYNNEI. A distance of 9 bases separates the germline ends of V and J, which lose 5 bases and 8 bases respectively. Counted from cysteine to phenylalanine, this CDR3 has 11 amino acids. Only CDR3 DNA remains: 33 bases, in frame from the first base. A case-control design nested within a healthcare worker cohort in London, UK, was used, with weekly nasopharyngeal swab PCR tests and blood sampling performed. Healthcare workers were enrolled in the week of the UK lockdown, from 23 to 31 March 2020, and were followed every week for up to about 16 weeks. Libraries were constructed by 5' RACE. These reads were obtained on a NextSeq 500. Unique molecular identifiers were attached to individual cDNA molecules in the TCR library protocol so that sequencing error and PCR bias could be corrected. Both TCR alpha and beta chains were sequenced, and tight co-correlation was observed between alpha and beta sequence abundances in each sample. The paper's processing steps were these. V gene, J gene and CDR3 annotation of TCR sequences was performed with Decombinator V4. Expanded TCRs were defined as changing significantly between any two time points under a Poisson model with p below 0.0001. TCR abundances were normalised to the total number of TCRs sequenced per sample and were expressed as counts per million. TRAV1-2 paired with TRAJ12, TRAJ20 or TRAJ33 defined MAIT TCRs, while TRAV10 paired with TRAJ18 defined iNKT TCRs. A search of VDJdb, accessed on 1 November 2021, was run for TCRs annotated to CMV, EBV and SARS-CoV-2, with TCRs annotated for multiple antigens excluded. TCRdb trimmed the raw reads at Q25, called clones with MiXCR and kept productive beta chains. Each record represents a unique CDR3 protein, reported with the most common genes and DNA among its rows. In this record, the V and J calls reflect TCRdb's handling and not the investigators' own analysis. For this sample there are tens of thousands of distinct CDR3 sequences; approximately 10% appear just once. 6.5% of the sample rests with the top ten.

The TCR originated in an adult who was a healthcare worker with PCR-confirmed SARS-CoV-2 infection or an uninfected control (not recorded which). Sequenced: whole blood. The receptor chain draws on TRBV2 and TRBJ1-2, with the D gene not confidently named. The DNA sequence follows: TGTGCCAGCAGTTATTTCGAGGGCTACACCTTC. This gives the protein CASSYFEGYTF.